Reported below is one T cell receptor (beta chain). The data are from a study of shared clonotypes between healthy human individuals. Only Caucasian adults living in Nashville, Tennessee served as donors. Data came from immunoSEQ multiplex PCR; TCRdb stores just in-frame clones and leaves some out. Of more than 2 million clones detected, 90% to 95% appear once; the ten largest clones hold 0.13%. The CDR3 length is 16 residues. Germline CDR1 MNHNS, CDR2 SASEGT. Trimming removed 4 bases from V and 0 bases from J, with 13 bases in between. Sequenced sample: naive CD4+ T cells sorted from blood. The subset is: CD45RA+ positively selected. The sequence was obtained from a man between 18 and 35 years old in good health. J is TRBJ2-1 and V is TRBV6-1, with D maybe TRBD2 (6 bases). Here the CDR3 reads CASSVVAGYSYNEQFF. DNA for the CDR3: TGTGCCAGCAGTGTCGTCGCGGGGTACTCCTACAATGAGCAGTTCTTC.